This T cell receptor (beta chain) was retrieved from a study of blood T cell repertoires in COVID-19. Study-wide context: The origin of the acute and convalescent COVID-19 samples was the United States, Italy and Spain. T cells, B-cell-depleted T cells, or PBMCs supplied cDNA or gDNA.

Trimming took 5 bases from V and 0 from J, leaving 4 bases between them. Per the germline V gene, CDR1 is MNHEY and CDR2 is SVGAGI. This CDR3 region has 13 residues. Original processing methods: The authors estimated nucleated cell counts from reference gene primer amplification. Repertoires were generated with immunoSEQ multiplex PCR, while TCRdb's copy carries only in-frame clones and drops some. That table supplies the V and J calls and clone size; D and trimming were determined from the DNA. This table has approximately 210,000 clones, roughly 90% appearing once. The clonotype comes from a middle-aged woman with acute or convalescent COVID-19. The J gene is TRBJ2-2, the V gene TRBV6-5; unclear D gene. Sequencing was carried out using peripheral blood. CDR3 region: CASSQANTGELFF. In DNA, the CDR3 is TGTGCCAGCAGTCAGGCGAACACCGGGGAGCTGTTTTTT.